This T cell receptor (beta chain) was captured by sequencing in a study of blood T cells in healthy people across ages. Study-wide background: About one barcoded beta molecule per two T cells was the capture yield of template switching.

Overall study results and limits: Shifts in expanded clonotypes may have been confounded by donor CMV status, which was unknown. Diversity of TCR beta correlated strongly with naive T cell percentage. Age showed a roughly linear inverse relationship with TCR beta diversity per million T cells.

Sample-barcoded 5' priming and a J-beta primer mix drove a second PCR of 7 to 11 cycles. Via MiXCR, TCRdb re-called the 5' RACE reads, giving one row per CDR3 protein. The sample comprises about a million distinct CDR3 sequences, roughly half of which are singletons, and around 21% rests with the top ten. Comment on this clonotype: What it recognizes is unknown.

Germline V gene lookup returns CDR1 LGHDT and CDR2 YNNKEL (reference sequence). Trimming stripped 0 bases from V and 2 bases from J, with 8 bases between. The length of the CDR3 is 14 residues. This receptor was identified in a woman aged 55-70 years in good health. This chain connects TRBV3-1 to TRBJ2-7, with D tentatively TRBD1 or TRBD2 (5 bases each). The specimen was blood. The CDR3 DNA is TGTGCCAGCAGCCAAGAGGGACGTACCTACGAGCAGTACTTC. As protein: CASSQEGRTYEQYF.